The rows below give T cell receptor beta chains drawn from one sample of a study of T cell changes during pregnancy in multiple sclerosis. Generated by immunoSEQ multiplex PCR, the TCRdb table keeps only in-frame clones and is missing some. This sample has about 70,000 clones; about nine tenths occur once, and the top ten carry around 0.27%. Sequencing used CD4+ T cells from peripheral blood mononuclear cells, obtained after pregnancy. The receptors derive from a female donor with multiple sclerosis, enrolled in a pregnancy study. Both conserved end residues are trimmed from each CDR3. Rows may omit the clone size; those that give it use once, few, many or a size class.

V	J	size	CDR3
TRBV29-1	TRBJ2-5	-	SVEDSETQY
TRBV2	TRBJ1-4	-	ASSAFTGDEKLF
TRBV7-2	TRBJ1-5	-	ASSVGTGGGQPQH
TRBV2	TRBJ2-2	-	ASRLAPNTGELF
TRBV7-9	TRBJ1-1	-	ASRPPGPGGAF
TRBV6-1	TRBJ1-5	-	ASSTGTGGSQPQH
TRBV27	TRBJ1-1	few	ASSMTGANEAF
TRBV7-9	TRBJ2-3	-	ASSLVRVPDTQY
TRBV11-2	TRBJ1-1	-	ASSFPRTGGGETEAF
TRBV27	TRBJ2-3	-	ASSPLGRTSTDTQY
TRBV2	TRBJ1-5	-	ASSEGGFRTGGGQPQH
TRBV25-1	TRBJ2-2	-	ASSEWATTGELF
TRBV29-1	TRBJ2-2	-	SAGMGGGGGELF
TRBV15	TRBJ2-7	-	ATSRDGQAGYEQY
TRBV28	TRBJ1-2	-	ASSFFRVGGGNYGYT
TRBV19	TRBJ2-1	-	ASSTLREGGFSDEQF
TRBV6-1	TRBJ2-2	-	ASSEVGVFTGELF
TRBV18	TRBJ2-2	-	ASSFSTGELF
TRBV5-1	TRBJ2-1	-	ASSFTSGGWNEQF
TRBV2	TRBJ2-7	-	ASSPTTGAHEQY
TRBV6-1	TRBJ1-1	-	ASRATGNPEAF
TRBV7-9	TRBJ2-5	-	ASSDRAGETQY
TRBV5-6	TRBJ2-5	few	ASSLRGGGLRETQY
TRBV25-1	TRBJ1-6	-	ASSDLGRPLH
TRBV2	TRBJ1-1	-	ASSVDRDAEAF
TRBV5-8	TRBJ1-5	-	ASSLRGGGQPQH
TRBV9	TRBJ1-2	-	ASSVARDTYYGYT
TRBV7-6	TRBJ1-1	-	ASVNRGYMNTEAF